The clone carrying this T cell receptor (beta chain) has only a few counts. The sample originates from a study of T cell repertoires in aging, cancer and after chemotherapy. About the study: Donor ages fell into six groups from 30 or younger up to 70 or older. Patients with glioblastoma brain tumors were sampled before and after temozolomide-based therapy.

Rearranged V-D-J TRB sequences were amplified with a mixed TRB-A/B primer pool. TCRdb re-derived calls from the multiplex PCR reads in MiXCR, one entry per CDR3 protein. The table shows about 2,000 distinct CDR3 sequences, with 20% to 30% occurring only once. Germline-derived CDR1 and CDR2 are SEHNR and FQNEAQ (reference sequence). After removal of 4 bases from V and 3 bases from J, the junction contained 6 bases not matched to a gene. There are 15 residues in the CDR3. TCR beta rearrangements were amplified from peripheral blood genomic DNA. The V call is TRBV7-9, the J call TRBJ2-3, with 8 bases identical to TRBD1. The sample taken for sequencing was blood. This TCR came from a human donor with a solid tumor. This CDR3 is CASSSGQGKTDTQYF. The CDR3, as DNA: TGTGCCAGCAGCTCCGGACAGGGAAAGACAGATACGCAGTATTTT.